The 15 T cell receptor beta chains in this list originate from one sample, sequenced in a study of high-grade serous ovarian cancer treatment subgroups. Profiling relied on immunoSEQ multiplex PCR, and the TCRdb table lists in-frame clones only, not all of them. The sample shows 2,000 to 2,500 clones, 75% of them seen only once. The tumor samples were collected prior to definitive surgery or chemotherapy. Sequencing was done on a sample of tumor tissue. The receptors were sampled from a human donor with high-grade serous ovarian cancer.

This sequence joins TRBV4-1 and TRBJ1-2, with a tentative D call TRBD1 (5 bases). CDR1 and CDR2 from the germline V gene are MGHRA and YSYEKL. The CDR3 has 13 amino acids. With 4 bases removed from V and 8 bases from J, the gap between germline ends came to 14 bases. The CDR3 nucleotides read TGCGCCAGCAGCCGGGTCACGGGGGACGGCTACACCTTC. Translated, it gives CASSRVTGDGYTF.

The J gene is TRBJ2-7, the V gene TRBV18, with D perhaps assigned TRBD1 or TRBD2 (5 bases each). Trimming shortened V by 0 bases and J by 3 bases, and 18 bases separated the two germline ends. Germline V gene data show CDR1 as KGHSH and CDR2 as LQKENI. CDR3 size: 17 residues. The DNA of the CDR3 is TGTGCCAGCTCACCACCGGAGTCTCCCCCAGGGAGCTACGAGCAGTACTTC. This codes for CASSPPESPPGSYEQYF.

This clone was detected a few times. The chain combines TRBV4-1 with TRBJ1-5, with D perhaps matching TRBD1 (5 bases). The V end lost 1 base, the J end lost 5 bases, and 18 bases lay between the germline ends. The CDR3 has 17 residues. In germline, CDR1 is MGHRA, CDR2 YSYEKL. In DNA, the CDR3 is TGCGCCAGCAGCCAAGTTCCCCGCGGGGGGAGACATCAGCCCCAGCATTTT. It encodes CASSQVPRGGRHQPQHF.

By share, this clone ranks as large. V and J are TRBV18 and TRBJ1-6; no clear D gene. Germline loops: CDR1 KGHSH, CDR2 LQKENI. The CDR3 runs 16 residues. V was trimmed by 3 bases and J by 0 bases, leaving 9 bases between them. In nucleotides, the CDR3 is TGTGCCAGCTCACCGGGAGGGAGCTCCTATAATTCACCCCTCCACTTT. Its protein is CASSPGGSSYNSPLHF.

This clone has more than one count but fewer than ten. The chain has TRBV9 and TRBJ2-1; 11 bases agree with TRBD2. V shed 4 bases, J shed 5 bases, and the junction held 20 bases outside the gene matches. Germline-derived CDR1 and CDR2 are SGDLS and YYNGEE. The CDR3 length is 20 residues. The CDR3 loop is CASSSPHQTSGVGWNNEQFF. The CDR3 DNA follows: TGTGCCAGCAGCTCTCCCCACCAGACTAGCGGGGTTGGGTGGAACAATGAGCAGTTCTTC.

The V gene is TRBV19, the J gene TRBJ2-1; TRBD2 matches at 9 bases. The CDR3 is 15 amino acids. CDR1 is LNHDA, CDR2 SQIVND, per germline (reference sequence). V was pared by 2 bases and J by 4 bases, with 3 bases of the junction left unmatched. This chain's CDR3 is CASSILAGTYNEQFF. DNA for the CDR3: TGTGCCAGTAGTATACTAGCGGGGACATACAATGAGCAGTTCTTC.

The rearrangement links TRBV29-1 to TRBJ2-7; D not resolved. Germline CDR1 reads SQVTM; CDR2 reads ANQGSEA. Trimming pared 6 bases from V and 1 base from J, leaving 13 bases between. The CDR3 loop spans 13 amino acids. The CDR3 reads CSVRQNHSYEQYF. CDR3 sequence (DNA): TGCAGCGTCAGGCAGAACCATTCCTACGAGCAGTACTTC.

This clone was found a few times. The rearrangement links TRBV7-6 to TRBJ2-5, with 8 bases aligning to TRBD1. The germline CDR1 and CDR2 sequences are SGHVS and FNYEAQ. The CDR3 spans 15 residues. Trimming at V came to 5 bases and at J to 5 bases, leaving 10 bases not matched to a gene. The CDR3 is CASSEMSGGRETQYF. CDR3 in DNA: TGTGCCAGCAGCGAAATGTCAGGGGGCAGGGAGACCCAGTACTTC.

The rearrangement joins TRBV11-2 to TRBJ1-1; 7 nucleotides match TRBD1. The CDR3 is made up of 15 amino acids. Trimming at V came to 5 bases and at J to 6 bases, leaving 12 bases not matched to a gene. The germline gives CDR1 SGHAT, CDR2 FQNNGV. The CDR3 is CASSPLSNRGPEAFF. The DNA of the CDR3 is TGTGCCAGCAGCCCACTTTCTAACAGGGGCCCTGAAGCTTTCTTT.

This clone was counted a single time. This chain uses TRBV6-1 with TRBJ2-5; D not certain. The CDR3 sequence is 14 residues long. V was trimmed by 7 bases and J by 1 base, leaving 13 bases between them. Per germline, CDR1 MNHNS and CDR2 SASEGT. CDR3 protein: CASNHIRFQETQYF. For the CDR3, the DNA is TGTGCCAGCAATCACATCCGCTTCCAAGAGACCCAGTACTTC.

The rearrangement uses TRBV13 and TRBJ1-2; weak D call: TRBD1 (5 bases). Germline CDR1 is PRHDT and CDR2 is FYEKMQ (reference sequence). CDR3 length: 13 residues. Trimming took off 5 bases at V and 5 bases at J, with 12 bases between the two ends. The CDR3 nucleotides are TGTGCCAGCAGCGACGGGGCCGATTATGGCTACACCTTC. This sequence encodes CASSDGADYGYTF.

V is TRBV7-8 and J is TRBJ1-1, with D uncertain. Germline V gives CDR1 SGHVS, CDR2 FQNEAQ. The CDR3 runs 13 residues. With 3 bases removed from V and 5 bases from J, the gap between germline ends came to 10 bases. CDR3 amino acids: CASSLQVTTEAFF. Written as DNA, the CDR3 is TGTGCCAGCAGCTTGCAAGTCACTACTGAAGCTTTCTTT.

The chain has TRBV28 and TRBJ2-3; weak D call: TRBD2 (6 bases). V lost 4 bases to trimming and J lost 4 bases, with 9 bases between them. The CDR3 extends over 13 amino acids. The V gene's germline CDR1 is MDHEN and CDR2 SYDVKM. The CDR3 nucleotides read TGTGCCAGCAGTTCCCTAGCGTCAGATACGCAGTATTTT. Translation gives CASSSLASDTQYF.

V is TRBV5-1 and J is TRBJ2-5; 9 positions agree with TRBD2. The germline V gene has CDR1 SGHRS and CDR2 YFSETQ. The CDR3 is made up of 17 amino acids. Trimming took 0 bases from V and 2 from J; bases not matched to a gene: 8. CDR3 in amino acids: CASSLGLAGRLQETQYF. Here the CDR3 DNA reads TGCGCCAGCAGCTTGGGGCTAGCGGGGAGACTTCAAGAGACCCAGTACTTC.

This clone was recorded once. The V call is TRBV18, the J call TRBJ1-2; no definite D call. CDR3 length: 14 residues. Looked up from germline, CDR1 is KGHSH and CDR2 is LQKENI. V lost 6 bases to trimming and J lost 6 bases, with 17 bases between them. Here the CDR3 DNA reads TGTGCCAGCTCCCCGTCCGGTACAATGCATGGCTACACCTTC. Amino acids: CASSPSGTMHGYTF.